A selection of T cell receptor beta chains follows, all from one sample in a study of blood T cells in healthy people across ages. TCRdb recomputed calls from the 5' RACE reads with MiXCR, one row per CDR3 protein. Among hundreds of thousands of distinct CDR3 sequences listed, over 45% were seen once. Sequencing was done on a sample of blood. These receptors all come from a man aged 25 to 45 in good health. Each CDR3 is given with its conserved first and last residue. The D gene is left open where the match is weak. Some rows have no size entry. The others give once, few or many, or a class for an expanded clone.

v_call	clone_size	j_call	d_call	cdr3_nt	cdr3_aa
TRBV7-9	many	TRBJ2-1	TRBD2	TGTGCCAGCAGCGAGAGACTAGCGGGTGGGGGGGTACCCTACAATGAGCAGTTCTTC	CASSERLAGGGVPYNEQFF
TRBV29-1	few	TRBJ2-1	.	TGCAGCCTAGGGGCGACCGGTATGTCCAATGAGCAGTTCTTC	CSLGATGMSNEQFF
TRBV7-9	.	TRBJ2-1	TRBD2	TGTGCCAGCAGCTCTCTAGCGGGGGTGGACGAGCAGTTCTTC	CASSSLAGVDEQFF
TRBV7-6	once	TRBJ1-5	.	TGTGCCAGCAGCTTAGGTCTGGGGGCGAATCAGCCCCAGCATTTT	CASSLGLGANQPQHF
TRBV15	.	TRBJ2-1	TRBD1	TGTGCCACCTTGGGACAGGGGAACCAAGAGACCCAGTTCTTC	CATLGQGNQETQFF
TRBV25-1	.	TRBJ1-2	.	TGTGCCAGCACGGGTGAGGACGTACATAACTATGGCTACACCTTC	CASTGEDVHNYGYTF
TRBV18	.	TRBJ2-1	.	TGTGCCAGCTCACTTGAGGGGGTGCACAATGAGCAGTTCTTC	CASSLEGVHNEQFF
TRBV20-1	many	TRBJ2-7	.	TGCGTCCCCACCGGCGGGAACTACGAGCAGTACTTC	CVPTGGNYEQYF
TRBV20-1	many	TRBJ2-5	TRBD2	TGCAGTGCTGGACCGGGACTAGCCACACCTCAGGAGACCCAGTACTTC	CSAGPGLATPQETQYF
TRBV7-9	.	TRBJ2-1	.	TGTGCCAGCAGCCACCCACAGCCACTGGGGGAGTCGAATGAGCAGTTCTTC	CASSHPQPLGESNEQFF
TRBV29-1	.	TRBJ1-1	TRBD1	TGCAGCGTTGAAGGGGGGGACAGGGCTATCACTGAAGCTTTCTTT	CSVEGGDRAITEAFF
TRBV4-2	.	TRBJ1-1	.	TGTGCCAGCAGCCAAGAAACGGCCATGAACACTGAAGCTTTCTTT	CASSQETAMNTEAFF
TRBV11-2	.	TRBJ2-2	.	TGTGCCAGCAGCTTCTTAGCTGGCAGTTACACGAACACCGGGGAGCTGTTTTTT	CASSFLAGSYTNTGELFF
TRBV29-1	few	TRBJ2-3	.	TGCAGCGTGGAGCGCGGGGGCATTCAGTATTTT	CSVERGGIQYF
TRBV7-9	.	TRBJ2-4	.	TGTGCCAGCAGCAGAGTCGGAGGGCCCCAAAACATTCAGTACTTC	CASSRVGGPQNIQYF
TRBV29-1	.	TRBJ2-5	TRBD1	TGCAGCCACTGGACAGGGGGCACGGAGACCCAGTACTTC	CSHWTGGTETQYF
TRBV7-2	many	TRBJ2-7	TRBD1	TGTGCCAGCAGCTTAACAGGGGGTTCCTACGAGCAGTACTTC	CASSLTGGSYEQYF
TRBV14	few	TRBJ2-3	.	TGTGCCAGCAGCCAAGATGGACGGCAGACGCAGTATTTT	CASSQDGRQTQYF
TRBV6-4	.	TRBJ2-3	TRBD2	TGTGCCAGCAGTGCCAAACTAGCGGATACGCAGTATTTT	CASSAKLADTQYF